This is a list of T cell receptor beta chains from one sample in a study of Graves' ophthalmopathy and Graves' hyperthyroidism. TCRdb reprocessed the multiplex PCR reads via MiXCR and lists one record per CDR3 protein. Among approximately 1.2 million distinct CDR3 sequences listed, 35% to 40% were seen once. The sample consisted of peripheral blood or thyroid tissue (not recorded which). The receptors were sampled from an adult man with Graves' hyperthyroidism. Both conserved end residues are part of each CDR3. The D gene is left open where the match is weak. Rows may omit the clone size; those that give it use once, few, many or a size class.

length	size	J	D	V	DNA	CDR3
17	few	TRBJ2-3	TRBD2	TRBV10-3	TGTGCCCCCGTCGGGGGGACGACTAAAACAAGCACAGATACGCAGTATTTT	CAPVGGTTKTSTDTQYF
16	many	TRBJ2-6	NA	TRBV15	TGTGCCACCAGCAGAGTTGTTGCATCTGGGGCCAACGTCCTGACTTTC	CATSRVVASGANVLTF
12	few	TRBJ1-1	NA	TRBV12-3/TRBV12-4	TGTGCCAGCGCCGGAGGGCAAACTGAAGCTTTCTTT	CASAGGQTEAFF
14	many	TRBJ1-2	TRBD1	TRBV12-3/TRBV12-4	TGTGCCAGCAGTCCTACAGGGGGACGAAGTGGCTACACCTTC	CASSPTGGRSGYTF
13	NA	TRBJ2-5	NA	TRBV29-1	TGCAGCGTTCCGACCGGGACTCAAGAGACCCAGTACTTC	CSVPTGTQETQYF
13	NA	TRBJ2-7	NA	TRBV20-1	TGCAGTGCTAGAGACCCCAGGGGATACGAGCAGTACTTC	CSARDPRGYEQYF
13	NA	TRBJ1-2	TRBD1	TRBV14	TGTGCCAGCAGCCACAGGGGGCAAGGTGGCTACACCTTC	CASSHRGQGGYTF
12	NA	TRBJ1-4	NA	TRBV7-8	TGCGCCAGCAACCTGCCATATGAAAAACTGTTTTTT	CASNLPYEKLFF
13	NA	TRBJ2-5	TRBD1	TRBV20-1	TGCAGTGCTACCGGGACAGACCAAGAGACCCAGTACTTC	CSATGTDQETQYF
17	NA	TRBJ2-5	TRBD2	TRBV5-6	TGTGCCAGCAGCTTAGGAGTGGCGAGCGGGAGGAAGGAGACCCAGTACTTC	CASSLGVASGRKETQYF
14	NA	TRBJ1-2	NA	TRBV15	TGTGCCACCAGCAGAGACGGGACTACTAGCGGGTACACCTTC	CATSRDGTTSGYTF
13	NA	TRBJ2-7	NA	TRBV7-9	TGTGCCAGCAGCCCCTGGGCGTCCTACGAGCAGTACTTC	CASSPWASYEQYF
14	NA	TRBJ2-7	TRBD1	TRBV12-3/TRBV12-4	TGTGCCAGCAGCAAGACAGGGAAGGCCTACGAGCAGTACTTC	CASSKTGKAYEQYF
16	many	TRBJ1-1	NA	TRBV7-2	TGTGCCAGCAGCTTAGCGATAGGCGGGAAACGGTTTGAAGCTTTCTTT	CASSLAIGGKRFEAFF
15	NA	TRBJ1-1	TRBD1	TRBV12-3/TRBV12-4	TGTGCCAGCAGTCCCCAACCCGGGACAGGGGGCACAGCTTTCTTT	CASSPQPGTGGTAFF
14	many	TRBJ1-1	NA	TRBV11-2	TGTGCCAGCAGTCGGGGGCGGGCCAACCCTGAAGCTTTCTTT	CASSRGRANPEAFF
16	many	TRBJ1-5	NA	TRBV19	TGTGCCAGTAGTATACTACAGGGACCTAGCAATCAGCCCCAGCATTTT	CASSILQGPSNQPQHF
12	NA	TRBJ1-5	NA	TRBV9	TGTGCCAGCAGTGACGGTGGTCAGCCCCGGCATTTT	CASSDGGQPRHF
15	NA	TRBJ2-6	NA	TRBV9	TGTGCCAGCGGGGGTGACAACTCTGGGGCCAACGTCCTGACTTTC	CASGGDNSGANVLTF
14	NA	TRBJ1-1	TRBD1	TRBV19	TGTGCCAGTAGTGACCGGGACAGAAGGGCTGAAGCTTTCTTT	CASSDRDRRAEAFF